This T cell receptor beta chain appears in the sequencing data of a study of cytomegalovirus exposure and HLA in healthy donors. The PCR ran on 60 Vbeta and 13 Jbeta primers. Authors' analysis steps: In a later analysis, the count reached some 88 million unique TCR beta chains, with around 11 million shared. Profiled with immunoSEQ multiplex PCR; TCRdb holds only in-frame clones, not every one. D and trimming were read from the DNA, whereas the V and J calls and clone size are those reported in that table. Of some 120,000 clones in the sample, roughly 80% were seen once. On this clone: What it binds is unknown.

This CDR3 is 11 amino acids long. V was pared by 3 bases and J by 10 bases, with 10 bases between. The germline gives CDR1 GTSNPN, CDR2 SVGIG (reference sequence). Donors had nominal health at sampling but likely had unrecorded immune exposures. Broader study findings: Presence/absence comparisons presumed near-even sequencing depth among donors. Follow-up analysis later connected one missense variant in DCLRE1C with trimming of TCR beta V- and J-genes.

Material for sequencing was PBMCs. The clonotype comes from a man aged 25 to 40 in good health and CMV-seropositive. This chain connects TRBV30 to TRBJ2-1; D perhaps matches TRBD2 (5 bases). The CDR3, as DNA: TGTGCCTGGAGGAGCGGACGAGAGCAGTTCTTC. Its protein product is CAWRSGREQFF.